The next 25 T cell receptor beta chains were all read from a single sample in a study of regulatory T cells in long-lasting Graves disease. Sample time point: persistent/refractory GD, antithyroid drugs over 5 years with positive TRAb. The authors made the TCR library using RNA they extracted from PBMCs. Assembly of TCR beta libraries relied on iRepertoire HTBI primers together with Arm-PCR of CDR3 regions. Using its own MiXCR run on the multiplex PCR reads, TCRdb lists one record per CDR3 protein. The profile shows under 450,000 distinct CDR3 sequences, 23% of them singletons. Sequencing was performed on peripheral blood mononuclear cells (PBMCs), taken when the disease was refractory, from a patient treated with antithyroid drugs. Source of these receptors: a female donor with Graves disease.

This chain links TRBV16 with TRBJ1-1, with D maybe TRBD1 (5 bases). CDR3 length equals 12 residues. Between the trimmed V and J ends, which lost 5 bases and 5 bases, there was a span of 9 bases. Germline CDR1 is KGHSY and CDR2 is FQNENV. CDR3 amino acids: CASSSTGTEAFF. Here the CDR3 DNA reads TGTGCCAGCAGCTCCACAGGTACTGAAGCTTTCTTT.

The chain has TRBV28 and TRBJ1-1, with D possibly being TRBD1 (5 bases). Germline lookup yields CDR1 MDHEN and CDR2 SYDVKM. The ends were cut back, 10 bases at V and 1 base at J, with 22 bases in the middle. This CDR3 is 16 amino acids long. The chain's CDR3 is CATPSSASGGNTEAFF. In nucleotides, the CDR3 is TGTGCCACCCCCTCGTCCGCATCTGGGGGGAACACTGAAGCTTTCTTT.

This chain joins TRBV12-3 or TRBV12-4 and TRBJ2-7, with TRBD2 matching over 8 bases. The V segment lost 7 bases and the J segment 2 bases; nucleotides outside the gene matches: 7. The CDR3 covers 14 residues. This CDR3 is CASTPTSGPYEQYF. DNA for the CDR3: TGTGCCAGCACTCCTACTAGCGGTCCCTACGAGCAGTACTTC.

In its sample, this clonotype was seen a few times. CDR3 amino acids: CASSSTGGPDTGELFF. CDR3 in DNA: TGTGCCAGCAGCTCTACAGGGGGCCCGGACACCGGGGAGCTGTTTTTT. The rearrangement uses TRBV13 and TRBJ2-2; 9 bases agree with TRBD1. V dropped 4 bases and J dropped 3; count of bases not matched to a gene: 6. This CDR3 spans 16 amino acids. CDR1 is PRHDT and CDR2 is FYEKMQ in the germline V gene (reference sequence).

The table lists this clonotype with a few counts. This chain joins TRBV25-1 and TRBJ1-2; D is uncertain. The ends were cut back, 5 bases at V and 6 bases at J, with 13 bases in the middle. Germline V lookup: CDR1 MGHDK, CDR2 SYGVNS. The CDR3 totals 13 residues. The CDR3 bases are TGTGCCAGCAGTATTCCGGGAGGAAATGGCTACACCTTC. As protein: CASSIPGGNGYTF.

This rearrangement joins TRBV10-3 to TRBJ1-1, with 7 bases that match TRBD1. The germline gives CDR1 ENHRY, CDR2 SYGVKD. V was clipped by 2 bases and J by 0 bases; unmatched bases: 3. The CDR3 is 15 amino acids. CDR3 residues: CAISEGDRLNTEAFF. CDR3 bases: TGTGCCATCAGTGAGGGGGACAGACTGAACACTGAAGCTTTCTTT.

J is TRBJ2-2 and V is TRBV20-1; D is unresolved. The germline V and J ends were trimmed by 5 bases and 5 bases, with 9 bases remaining between them. From germline, CDR1 is DFQATT and CDR2 SNEGSKA (reference sequence). The CDR3 totals 12 residues. The CDR3 spells CSAGVHTGELFF. The CDR3 DNA reads as TGCAGTGCTGGGGTGCATACCGGGGAGCTGTTTTTT.

The CDR3 region has the DNA TGTGCCAGCAGCCGTTTCCAGGGGGTGGGTGGAAACACCATATATTTT. It translates to CASSRFQGVGGNTIYF. The chain links TRBV13 to TRBJ1-3; TRBD1 matches 7 bases. V lost 5 bases and J lost 3; bases outside the gene matches: 10. The CDR3 covers 16 residues. In germline, CDR1 is PRHDT, CDR2 FYEKMQ (reference sequence).

This sequence joins TRBV4-2 and TRBJ2-1; a possible D gene is TRBD2 (6 bases). V was shortened by 4 bases and J by 9 bases, with 22 bases between the two germline ends. CDR3 size: 16 residues. The V gene's germline CDR1 is LGHNA and CDR2 YNFKEQ. The DNA for the CDR3 is TGTGCCAGCAGCCCCCGGTCGAGGGAGAAGGGAGGTGAGCAGTTCTTC. As protein: CASSPRSREKGGEQFF.

This clonotype was detected many times. This chain connects TRBV7-2 to TRBJ2-5; 11 bases line up with TRBD2. There are 15 residues in the CDR3. Trimming cost V 1 base and J 2 bases; bases outside gene matches: 0. Germline CDR1 is SGHTA and CDR2 is FQGNSA. CDR3 nucleotides: TGTGCCAGCAGCTTAGGACTAGCGGGACAAGAGACCCAGTACTTC. It yields the protein CASSLGLAGQETQYF.

This clonotype was counted many times. The V and J genes are TRBV6-5 and TRBJ1-4, with 7 bases that match TRBD1. The ends lost 2 bases at V and 8 bases at J; junction bases unmatched: 11. The CDR3 extends over 16 amino acids. CDR1 is MNHEY, CDR2 SVGAGI, per germline. The CDR3 loop is CASSYRQGMVGEKLFF. Here the CDR3 DNA reads TGTGCCAGCAGTTACCGACAGGGAATGGTAGGCGAAAAACTGTTTTTT.

This clonotype was seen only once. This chain connects TRBV28 to TRBJ2-5, with D hard to call. The J call is in doubt because the DNA end fits TRBJ2-1 better. Germline values: CDR1 MDHEN, CDR2 SYDVKM. The CDR3 extends over 12 amino acids. The CDR3 reads CASSRRPNEQFF. CDR3 DNA: TGTGCCAGCAGTCGACGACCCAATGAGCAGTTCTTC.

This clonotype has ten or more counts. The gene calls are TRBV7-2 and TRBJ2-7, with TRBD2 matching over 14 bases. CDR1 and CDR2 from the germline V gene are SGHTA and FQGNSA. The CDR3 sequence is 15 residues long. After removal of 4 bases from V and 7 bases from J, the junction contained 6 bases not matched to a gene. CDR3 residues: CASSSGGLAGDEQYF. As DNA, the CDR3 is TGTGCCAGCAGCTCTGGGGGACTAGCGGGAGATGAGCAGTACTTC.

This clonotype was observed at least ten times. The chain couples TRBV28 to TRBJ2-4; 8 bases are a match to TRBD2. V shed 6 bases, J shed 7 bases, and the junction held 8 bases outside the gene matches. Looked up from germline, CDR1 is MDHEN and CDR2 is SYDVKM. This CDR3 comprises 14 residues. The DNA of the CDR3 is TGTGCCAGCAGCCCCGGACTAGCCGGGAACATTCAGTACTTC. Amino acid sequence: CASSPGLAGNIQYF.

This clonotype was seen only a few times. This sequence joins TRBV28 and TRBJ2-7; no firm D call. Trimming pared 2 bases from V and 0 bases from J, leaving 8 bases between. Germline values: CDR1 MDHEN, CDR2 SYDVKM. CDR3 size: 14 residues. CDR3 loop: CASSLGATSYEQYF. For the CDR3, the DNA is TGTGCCAGCAGTTTAGGAGCGACCTCCTACGAGCAGTACTTC. The full variable domain, rest sourced from reference TRBV28 and TRBJ2-7, is DVKVTQSSRYLVKRTGEKVFLECVQDMDHENMFWYRQDPGLGLRLIYFSYDVKMKEKGDIPEGYSVSREKKERFSLILESASTNQTSMYLCASSLGATSYEQYFGPGTRLTVT.

This chain joins TRBV7-3 and TRBJ2-1; TRBD2 might be the D (7 bases). V lost 4 bases to trimming and J lost 5 bases, with 18 bases between them. CDR1 SGHTA and CDR2 FQGTGA come from the germline V gene. CDR3 length: 16 residues. CDR3 amino acids: CASSSEGGFSHNEQFF. In nucleotides, the CDR3 is TGTGCCAGCAGCTCCGAGGGGGGGTTTTCCCACAATGAGCAGTTCTTC.

This clonotype was counted many times. V gene TRBV7-2 combines with J gene TRBJ2-5; 12 bases align to TRBD2. CDR3 length: 16 amino acids. From germline, CDR1 is SGHTA and CDR2 FQGNSA. Unmatched junction bases numbered 10, after V lost 6 bases and J lost 5 bases. CDR3 residues: CASRRTSGTREETQYF. The CDR3 region has the DNA TGTGCCAGCAGACGGACTAGCGGGACCCGGGAGGAGACCCAGTACTTC.

This chain links TRBV3-1 with TRBJ1-2; D ambiguous. Per germline, CDR1 LGHDT and CDR2 YNNKEL (reference sequence). V was shortened by 3 bases and J by 3 bases, with 8 bases between the two germline ends. There are 13 residues in the CDR3. This chain's CDR3 is CASSHGYHYGYTF. The CDR3 bases are TGTGCCAGCAGCCACGGGTACCACTATGGCTACACCTTC.

Note on this clonotype: A read error may be the cause here, since a much bigger clone is one base away. The chain uses TRBV28 and TRBJ2-7; no clear D. From germline, CDR1 is MDHEN and CDR2 SYDVKM. Trimming removed 6 bases at V and 6 bases at J, with 15 bases between. CDR3 size: 13 residues. CDR3 region: CASRFITGGEQYF. The CDR3 DNA is TGTGCCAGCAGGTTTATTACTGGCGGCGAGCAGTACTTC.

The CDR3 sequence: CASRMGETQYF. For the CDR3, the DNA is TGTGCCAGCAGGATGGGGGAGACCCAGTACTTC. V is TRBV7-9 and J is TRBJ2-5, with D unclear. V lost 6 bases and J lost 5, with 7 bases in between. CDR3 length equals 11 residues. CDR1 and CDR2 from the germline V gene are SEHNR and FQNEAQ (reference sequence).

V and J are TRBV30 and TRBJ2-2; no definite D call. This CDR3 is built from 14 residues. The germline V gene encodes CDR1 GTSNPN and CDR2 SVGIG (reference sequence). V gave up 5 bases and J gave up 0 bases, with 10 bases separating them. CDR3 residues: CAWATGANTGELFF. In DNA form, the CDR3 reads TGTGCCTGGGCTACTGGCGCGAACACCGGGGAGCTGTTTTTT.

The chain has TRBV20-1 and TRBJ1-2; 9 bases are a match to TRBD1. The CDR3 extends over 15 amino acids. Germline CDR1 reads DFQATT; CDR2 reads SNEGSKA (reference sequence). Trimming at V came to 6 bases and at J to 2 bases, leaving 10 bases not matched to a gene. The DNA of the CDR3 is TGCAGTGCCCAAGGGGATGACAGGGGGAACTATGGCTACACCTTC. Translated: CSAQGDDRGNYGYTF.

This chain connects TRBV6-2 or TRBV6-3 to TRBJ1-2; 7 nucleotides align to TRBD1. The trim removed 2 bases at V and 6 bases at J, leaving 9 bases unmatched. Germline values: CDR1 MNHEY, CDR2 SVGEGT. CDR3 length: 15 amino acids. CDR3 loop: CASSYTPSGTDGYTF. The CDR3 DNA is TGTGCCAGCAGTTACACTCCCTCCGGGACAGATGGCTACACCTTC.

The chain recombines TRBV6-2 or TRBV6-3 with TRBJ2-5; the match to TRBD2 covers 11 bases. V was clipped by 5 bases and J by 4 bases; unmatched bases: 15. From germline, CDR1 is MNHEY and CDR2 SVGEGT. The CDR3 sequence is 18 residues long. The DNA of the CDR3 is TGTGCCAGCAGTCAAGAACCTAGCCTAGCGGGAGGATCAGAGACCCAGTACTTC. This gives the protein CASSQEPSLAGGSETQYF.

This clonotype was seen at least ten times. The V gene is TRBV11-2, the J gene TRBJ2-2; TRBD1 aligns across 10 bases. The V segment lost 5 bases and the J segment 7 bases; nucleotides outside the gene matches: 7. The CDR3 spans 15 residues. Germline lookup yields CDR1 SGHAT and CDR2 FQNNGV. Here the CDR3 DNA reads TGTGCCAGCAGCGCCGGGACAGGGGTGGACGGGGAGCTGTTTTTT. Its protein product is CASSAGTGVDGELFF.